The 5 T cell receptor beta chains given below trace back to one sample, sequenced in a study of blood T cells in healthy people across ages. With a J-beta primer mix and a sample-barcoded 5' primer, a second PCR ran roughly 6 to 11 cycles. From the 5' RACE reads, TCRdb called clonotypes with MiXCR, one entry per CDR3 protein. There are more than 650,000 distinct CDR3 sequences in the sample; around a fifth occur only once, and roughly 22% lies in the top ten. The sequenced material came from blood. The receptors come from a man between 65 and 85 years old in good health.

This clonotype was seen a few times. The rearrangement uses TRBV19 and TRBJ2-1; 7 nucleotides align to TRBD2. The CDR3 totals 14 residues. Per germline, CDR1 LNHDA and CDR2 SQIVND (reference sequence). J gave up 5 bases and V 6 bases, and 7 bases lay outside the gene matches. The DNA for the CDR3 is TGTGCCAGTAGCCGGTTTGGGGGGGACAATGAGCAGTTCTTC. Its translation is CASSRFGGDNEQFF. Based on the CDR3 plus reference TRBV19 and TRBJ2-1, the full variable domain is DGGITQSPKYLFRKEGQNVTLSCEQNLNHDAMYWYRQDPGQGLRLIYYSQIVNDFQKGDIAEGYSVSREKKESFPLTVTSAQKNPTAFYLCASSRFGGDNEQFFGPGTRLTVL.

This clonotype was detected only a few times. J is TRBJ1-2 and V is TRBV10-3; 11 bases agree with TRBD1. Germline values: CDR1 ENHRY, CDR2 SYGVKD. The CDR3 runs 14 residues. The V and J ends lost 7 bases and 6 bases, in that order; junction bases with no gene match: 7. The CDR3 spells CAIKRTGGLDGYTF. The CDR3 DNA reads TGTGCCATCAAGCGGACAGGGGGCTTGGATGGCTACACCTTC.

This clonotype was seen more than once but under ten times. The chain carries TRBV5-1 and TRBJ2-1, with 9 nucleotides matching TRBD2. The CDR3 totals 15 residues. J lost 5 bases, V lost 0 bases, and 3 bases had no gene match. Germline V gene sequence: CDR1 SGHRS, CDR2 YFSETQ. The CDR3, as DNA: TGCGCCAGCAGCTTGGTAGCGGGAGATAACAATGAGCAGTTCTTC. Amino acids: CASSLVAGDNNEQFF.

This clonotype was seen more than once but under ten times. V usage is TRBV19 and J usage is TRBJ2-4; D may correspond to TRBD1 or TRBD2 (5 bases each). CDR1 and CDR2 (germline): LNHDA, SQIVND (reference sequence). This CDR3 is 14 amino acids long. Deletions cut 6 bases from V and 9 bases from J, with 18 bases between. CDR3 sequence: CASSEGPSSGIQYF. CDR3 in DNA: TGTGCCAGTAGCGAGGGACCCTCAAGTGGCATTCAGTACTTC.

In this sample, this clonotype turned up a few times. The rearrangement uses TRBV6-6 and TRBJ2-5; TRBD1 agrees at 9 bases. The end of the DNA fits TRBJ2-7 better, so the J call may be wrong. Germline values: CDR1 MNHNY, CDR2 SVGAGI (reference sequence). This CDR3 has 14 amino acids. CDR3 in DNA: TGTGCCACCTCACTGGGGACAGGGTCTGACGAGCAGTACTTC. It translates to CATSLGTGSDEQYF.